The 19 T cell receptor beta chains in this list originate from one sample, sequenced in a study of T cell repertoires in cytomegalovirus infection. TCRdb independently ran MiXCR on the reads; one entry per CDR3 protein. The sample lists roughly 920,000 distinct CDR3 sequences; more than 25% were seen once. No antigens are known for them. Material: cultured CD8+ T cells from PBMCs, obtained from culture after CMV antigen stimulation. These receptors were collected from a human donor in good health (CMV status not recorded). Some clones in this sample may be carry-over from other donors' samples.

This clonotype was found a few times. The V gene is TRBV27, the J gene TRBJ1-5; weak D call: TRBD1 (5 bases). V gave up 2 bases and J gave up 6 bases, with 14 bases separating them. There are 15 residues in the CDR3. Per the germline V gene, CDR1 is MNHEY and CDR2 is SMNVEV (reference sequence). The CDR3 is CASSLSPRERQPQHF. For the CDR3, the DNA is TGTGCCAGCAGTTTAAGCCCCAGGGAGCGTCAGCCCCAGCATTTT.

Turning to this clonotype: A much larger clone lies one base from this, so it may be a read error. The chain has TRBV4-1 and TRBJ1-5, with TRBD1 matching 8 bases. This CDR3 is 17 amino acids long. The germline CDR1 and CDR2 sequences are MGHRA and YSYEKL. CDR3 coding DNA: TGCGCCAGCAGCCATTCTCCGAGACAGGGGAGCAATCAGTCCCAGCATTTT. It specifies CASSHSPRQGSNQSQHF.

A few counts support this clonotype. V is TRBV27 and J is TRBJ2-2; D possibly corresponds to TRBD1 (5 bases). V was clipped by 1 base and J by 2 bases, with 8 bases between them. Germline loops: CDR1 MNHEY, CDR2 SMNVEV (reference sequence). This CDR3 comprises 15 residues. Here the CDR3 DNA reads TGTGCCAGCAGTTTATTCACAGGAAACACCGGGGAGCTGTTTTTT. Protein sequence: CASSLFTGNTGELFF.

This clonotype occurred a few times. The CDR3 nucleotides are TGTGCCAGCAGCTTGGGGGGCCACGGGGAGCTGTTTTTT. It codes for CASSLGGHGELFF. The chain has TRBV7-2 and TRBJ2-2, with D perhaps matching TRBD1 or TRBD2 (6 bases each). V dropped 3 bases and J dropped 7 bases, with 9 bases sitting between them. Per germline, CDR1 SGHTA and CDR2 FQGNSA. The CDR3 is 13 amino acids.

This chain links TRBV7-9 with TRBJ1-2; 9 positions agree with TRBD1. V shed 7 bases and J 8 bases; nucleotides not matched to a gene: 17. The length of the CDR3 is 16 residues. Per germline, CDR1 SEHNR and CDR2 FQNEAQ (reference sequence). CDR3 DNA: TGTGCCAGCACCCAGCCGGGTACAGGGGGCATGAAGGGCTACACCTTC. This translates into CASTQPGTGGMKGYTF.

The chain uses TRBV2 and TRBJ2-2; D tentatively fits TRBD1 or TRBD2 (5 bases each). Germline loops: CDR1 SNHLY, CDR2 FYNNEI. The CDR3 is made up of 16 amino acids. The V end lost 4 bases, the J end lost 3 bases, and 15 bases lay between the germline ends. The CDR3 loop reads CASSGSGTFYTGELFF. The CDR3 bases are TGTGCCAGCAGTGGCTCCGGGACGTTCTACACCGGGGAGCTGTTTTTT.

The rearrangement joins TRBV12-5 to TRBJ1-1, with D maybe TRBD1 (5 bases). This CDR3 comprises 18 residues. Germline CDR1 reads LGHNT; CDR2 reads FRNRAP. The germline V and J ends were trimmed by 3 bases and 1 base, with 21 bases remaining between them. CDR3 DNA: TGTGCTAGTGGTTTCTCTCCCGAAATACAGGTCACGAACACTGAAGCTTTCTTT. Residues: CASGFSPEIQVTNTEAFF.

This clonotype has just a few counts. The gene calls are TRBV19 and TRBJ1-1; D not certain. This CDR3 is 16 amino acids long. Looked up from germline, CDR1 is LNHDA and CDR2 is SQIVND (reference sequence). The V and J ends lost 0 bases and 2 bases respectively, with 13 bases between them. Here the CDR3 DNA reads TGTGCCAGTAGTATAGATGCACAGCCCCTAAACACTGAAGCTTTCTTT. The encoded protein is CASSIDAQPLNTEAFF.

The CDR3 nucleotides are TGTGCTAGTGCCGAGGGGAATCAGCCCCAGCATTTT. Protein sequence: CASAEGNQPQHF. V gene TRBV12-5 combines with J gene TRBJ1-5; maybe TRBD1 (5 bases). CDR3 length: 12 residues. The germline gives CDR1 LGHNT, CDR2 FRNRAP. With 7 bases removed from V and 4 bases from J, the gap between germline ends came to 8 bases.

V usage is TRBV9 and J usage is TRBJ2-3; D possibly corresponds to TRBD1 (6 bases). The CDR3 runs 17 residues. Germline CDR1 is SGDLS and CDR2 is YYNGEE. Trimming left V 0 bases short and J 2 bases short, with 16 bases between. CDR3 coding DNA: TGTGCCAGCAGCGTAGAGAACAGGGTAACGAACACAGATACGCAGTATTTT. It codes for CASSVENRVTNTDTQYF.

A remark on this clonotype: The junction shows a germline mismatch at one end, possibly a read error. The V gene is TRBV6-2 or TRBV6-3, the J gene TRBJ2-7; TRBD2 matches at 10 bases. CDR3 length equals 15 residues. The germline V gene has CDR1 MNHEY and CDR2 SVGEGT. CDR3 coding DNA: TGTGCCAACAGTTACTCCAGGACTAGCGGCTACGAGCAGTACTTC. Protein sequence: CANSYSRTSGYEQYF.

This clonotype was picked up a small number of times. The V and J genes are TRBV19 and TRBJ2-3, with D hard to call. There are 17 residues in the CDR3. Germline V gene sequence: CDR1 LNHDA, CDR2 SQIVND (reference sequence). Trimming stripped 0 bases from V and 2 bases from J, with 15 bases between. Here the CDR3 DNA reads TGTGCCAGTAGTATAGATTATGGCGCCCCACCCACAGATACGCAGTATTTT. Protein: CASSIDYGAPPTDTQYF.

There are a few counts of this clonotype. This chain connects TRBV12-3 or TRBV12-4 to TRBJ2-5; 8 bases are shared with TRBD2. The CDR3 extends over 16 amino acids. J was trimmed by 3 bases and V by 3 bases; bases with no gene match: 9. CDR3 loop: CASSLGSGGAEETQYF. The CDR3 DNA reads TGTGCCAGCAGTTTGGGTTCCGGGGGGGCCGAAGAGACCCAGTACTTC.

This chain joins TRBV6-1 and TRBJ1-2; perhaps TRBD1 as D (6 bases). V lost 2 bases to trimming and J lost 4 bases, with 14 bases between them. CDR3 length equals 15 residues. CDR1 and CDR2 (germline): MNHNS, SASEGT. Written as DNA, the CDR3 is TGTGCCAGCAGTGAAAAGGGGGGTGTGGTCTATGGCTACACCTTC. This sequence encodes CASSEKGGVVYGYTF.

This clonotype has just a few counts. V is TRBV7-9 and J is TRBJ1-1, with D maybe TRBD1 (6 bases). The CDR3 is made up of 15 amino acids. V was shortened by 7 bases and J by 0 bases, with 15 bases between the two germline ends. Germline values: CDR1 SEHNR, CDR2 FQNEAQ (reference sequence). CDR3 protein: CASTLPGQLNTEAFF. The CDR3 DNA follows: TGTGCCAGCACCCTACCCGGACAGTTGAACACTGAAGCTTTCTTT.

J is TRBJ2-2 and V is TRBV7-9; maybe TRBD1 (5 bases). The CDR3 contains 14 residues. CDR1 and CDR2 from the germline V gene are SEHNR and FQNEAQ (reference sequence). Trimming took off 6 bases at V and 6 bases at J, with 14 bases between the two ends. Here the CDR3 DNA reads TGTGCCAGCAGTTTACCAGGGTCCCCCGGGGAGCTGTTTTTT. As protein: CASSLPGSPGELFF.

The chain uses TRBV5-6 and TRBJ2-5; 7 bases agree with TRBD1. Germline assignment: CDR1 SGHDT and CDR2 YYEEEE. Trimming at V came to 0 bases and at J to 5 bases, leaving 10 bases not matched to a gene. The CDR3 sequence is 16 residues long. The CDR3 here is CASSLVFGTALETQYF. The CDR3, as DNA: TGTGCCAGCAGCTTGGTATTTGGGACAGCCTTGGAGACCCAGTACTTC.

The rearrangement links TRBV19 to TRBJ2-5; TRBD2 matches at 7 bases. V trimming: 6 bases; J trimming: 0 bases; junction bases outside the gene matches: 4. Germline CDR1 is LNHDA and CDR2 is SQIVND (reference sequence). The CDR3 length is 14 residues. CDR3 sequence (DNA): TGTGCCAGTAGCACCCTAGCGGACCAAGAGACCCAGTACTTC. Its translation: CASSTLADQETQYF.

The chain is built from TRBV27 and TRBJ2-7; 8 positions agree with TRBD1. The germline CDR1 and CDR2 sequences are MNHEY and SMNVEV (reference sequence). This CDR3 region has 13 residues. V dropped 8 bases and J dropped 6; count of bases not matched to a gene: 9. CDR3 protein: CASSDRVEGEQYF. CDR3 nucleotides: TGTGCCAGCTCGGACAGGGTAGAAGGCGAGCAGTACTTC.